This passage covers 6 T cell receptor beta chains from one sample sequenced in a study of OX40 agonist ivuxolimab in advanced cancers. Using immunoSEQ multiplex PCR, the repertoire was profiled, and TCRdb retains in-frame clones only, with some absent. This table has around 80,000 clones, about 86% appearing once. Sequenced material: CD4+ or CD8+ T cells sorted from blood, taken in a trial of the OX40 agonist ivuxolimab. The receptors shown here come from an adult with an advanced solid tumor such as melanoma, head and neck, liver or kidney cancer.

V usage is TRBV5-1 and J usage is TRBJ1-1, with 10 bases matching TRBD1. J was trimmed by 11 bases and V by 4 bases; bases with no gene match: 8. Germline CDR1 is SGHRS and CDR2 is YFSETQ. The CDR3 contains 13 residues. CDR3 DNA: TGCGCCAGCAGCCCGCGGGACAGGGGAGATGCTTTCTTT. It codes for CASSPRDRGDAFF.

The V gene is TRBV30, the J gene TRBJ1-2; TRBD1 matches at 7 bases. Per germline, CDR1 GTSNPN and CDR2 SVGIG (reference sequence). This CDR3 comprises 12 residues. Trimming removed 4 bases from V and 5 bases from J; junction bases left unmatched: 4. The CDR3 loop is CAWTTGEYGYTF. The CDR3 DNA reads as TGTGCCTGGACTACAGGGGAATATGGCTACACCTTC.

The rearrangement joins TRBV2 to TRBJ2-1; 7 bases align to TRBD2. CDR1 and CDR2 from the germline V gene are SNHLY and FYNNEI. The length of the CDR3 is 14 residues. With 7 bases clipped from V and 9 bases from J, the junction kept 12 bases outside the gene matches. The CDR3 bases are TGTGCCAGCATAGTCGGGACTACCCTAGGTGAGCAGTTCTTC. Amino acids: CASIVGTTLGEQFF.

V and J are TRBV18 and TRBJ2-7; possible D gene TRBD2, 5 bases. CDR3 length: 12 amino acids. V was trimmed by 3 bases and J by 12 bases, leaving 15 bases between them. Germline V gene sequence: CDR1 KGHSH, CDR2 LQKENI. In nucleotides, the CDR3 is TGTGCCAGCTCACCCAGAGAGGGCAAGGGGTACTTC. Protein product: CASSPREGKGYF.

J is TRBJ2-2 and V is TRBV5-1; 8 positions agree with TRBD1. Germline CDR1 SGHRS, CDR2 YFSETQ. The CDR3 has 17 residues. V gave up 0 bases and J gave up 2 bases; unmatched junction bases: 6. CDR3 nucleotides: TGCGCCAGCAGCTTGGGCATGGACAGGGTAAACACCGGGGAGCTGTTTTTT. It codes for CASSLGMDRVNTGELFF.

In regard to this clone: Other DNA sequences within the sample encode an identical CDR3. The rearrangement joins TRBV21-1 to TRBJ2-5; TRBD2, the table's D call, was not compared with the DNA. TRBV21-1 is assigned pseudogene status. The CDR3 is 14 residues long. DNA for the CDR3: TGCGCCAGCAGCAAAGTACGGGAGACTGAGACCCAGTACTTC. Amino acid sequence: CASSKVRETETQYF.